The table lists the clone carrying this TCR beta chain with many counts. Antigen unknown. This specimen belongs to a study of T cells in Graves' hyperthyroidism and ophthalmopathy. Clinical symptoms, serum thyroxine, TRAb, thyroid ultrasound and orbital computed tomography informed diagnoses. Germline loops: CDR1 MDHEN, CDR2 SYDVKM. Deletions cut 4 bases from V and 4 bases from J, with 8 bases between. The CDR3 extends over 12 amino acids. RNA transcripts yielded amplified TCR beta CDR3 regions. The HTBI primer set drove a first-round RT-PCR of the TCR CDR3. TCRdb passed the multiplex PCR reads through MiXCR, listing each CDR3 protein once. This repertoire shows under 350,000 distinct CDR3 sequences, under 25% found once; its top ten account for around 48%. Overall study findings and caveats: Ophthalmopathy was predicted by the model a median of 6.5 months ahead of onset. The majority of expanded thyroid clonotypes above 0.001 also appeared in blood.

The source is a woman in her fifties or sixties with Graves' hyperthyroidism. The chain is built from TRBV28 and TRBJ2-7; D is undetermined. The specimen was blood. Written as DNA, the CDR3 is TGTGCCAGCAGTTCCCGTCGGTACGAGCAGTACTTC. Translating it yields CASSSRRYEQYF.